Listed below are T cell receptor beta chains from one sample, sequenced in a study of cytomegalovirus exposure and HLA in healthy donors. Assay used: immunoSEQ multiplex PCR; TCRdb lists only in-frame clones, some missing. The table shows under 250,000 clones, with around 73% occurring only once. The sample taken for sequencing was PBMCs. The source of these receptors is a male donor in good health and CMV-seronegative. The CDR3 runs from the conserved cysteine through the conserved F or W. The D gene is left open where the match is weak. Rows give clone size only sometimes, using once, few, many, or a class for an expanded clone.

d_call	j_call	v_call	clone_size	cdr3_nt	cdr3_aa
NA	TRBJ2-1	TRBV13	NA	TGTGCCAGCAGCTTCCAGGACAATGAGCAGTTCTTC	CASSFQDNEQFF
TRBD2	TRBJ2-2	TRBV10-1	NA	TGCGCCAGCAGTGACCCCGCGGGAGCCCTTTTTTTT	CASSDPAGALFF
TRBD1	TRBJ2-5	TRBV11-3	few	TGTGCCAGCAGCCTCGGGACAGGTCAAGAGACCCAGTACTTC	CASSLGTGQETQYF
NA	TRBJ1-5	TRBV6-5	NA	TGTGCCAGCAGTTACCGGGGGGCAGATCAGCCCCAGCATTTT	CASSYRGADQPQHF
TRBD2	TRBJ2-7	TRBV5-4	NA	TGTGCCAGCAGCCCGTGGGAGGGTTCCTACGAGCAGTACTTC	CASSPWEGSYEQYF
NA	TRBJ2-3	TRBV7-3	NA	TGTGCCAGCAGCCAAAACTCCCCGGATACGCAGTATTTT	CASSQNSPDTQYF
TRBD1	TRBJ2-5	TRBV11-2	NA	TGTGCCAGCAGCTTCACAGGGGGCTCGGAGACCCAGTACTTC	CASSFTGGSETQYF
NA	TRBJ1-2	TRBV28	NA	TGTGCCAGCAAAAAGGGAGGGAGTGGCTACACCTTC	CASKKGGSGYTF
TRBD2	TRBJ2-7	TRBV29-1	NA	TGCAGCGCTCAGCGGGAATCCGAGCAGTACTTC	CSAQRESEQYF
TRBD2	TRBJ2-1	TRBV7-2	NA	TGTGCCAGCAGCTTAGTGGGGGGACTAGCGGGGGGACGGAATGAGCAGTTCTTC	CASSLVGGLAGGRNEQFF
NA	TRBJ1-2	TRBV5-8	once	TGTGTCTCCAACAGAGAGGGCGTCTACGGCTATGGCTACACCTTC	CVSNREGVYGYGYTF
NA	TRBJ1-5	TRBV10-3	NA	TGTGCCATCAGTGGAGGGGGGGCTCCTAAGCAGCCCCAGCATTTT	CAISGGGAPKQPQHF
TRBD1	TRBJ1-6	TRBV9	NA	TGTGCCAGCAGCGTAGTCGGGGACAGTTTCTCACCCCTCCACTTT	CASSVVGDSFSPLHF
NA	TRBJ2-1	TRBV6-5	NA	TGTGCCAGCAGTTCGGGACATTACAATGAGCAGTTCTTC	CASSSGHYNEQFF
NA	TRBJ2-7	TRBV11-2	once	TGTGCCAGCAGCACTCTTTTCAGGGAGCAGTACTTC	CASSTLFREQYF
NA	TRBJ1-1	TRBV19	NA	TGTGCCAGTACCGCCCCCCAGGGCGTGCTGAACACTGAAGCTTTCTTT	CASTAPQGVLNTEAFF
NA	TRBJ1-5	TRBV11-2	NA	TGTGCCAGCAGCTCTGGAGCAAATCAGCCCCAGCATTTT	CASSSGANQPQHF
NA	TRBJ1-1	TRBV19	NA	TGTGCCAGCACAGATACCGTGAACACTGAAGCTTTCTTT	CASTDTVNTEAFF
TRBD2	TRBJ2-1	TRBV9	once	TGTGCCAGCAGCCCCCGTTGGGGGGGTTACAATGAGCAGTTCTTC	CASSPRWGGYNEQFF
NA	TRBJ1-5	TRBV19	NA	TGTGCCAGTAGTATGGCAGGGTATAGCAATCAGCCCCAGCATTTT	CASSMAGYSNQPQHF
NA	TRBJ1-5	TRBV6-1	few	TGTGCCAGCAGTGCCTTTAGGACAACCGGTCAGCCCCAGCATTTT	CASSAFRTTGQPQHF
TRBD1	TRBJ1-1	TRBV6-1	NA	TGTGCCAGCAGTGTTGGGACAGGGGGCATGAGCACTGAAGCTTTCTTT	CASSVGTGGMSTEAFF
TRBD2	TRBJ2-4	TRBV4-2	NA	TGTGCCAGCAGCCAAGATCAGGCTAGCGGGAGCGGGTTAGGCATTCAGTACTTC	CASSQDQASGSGLGIQYF
NA	TRBJ1-3	TRBV6-1	NA	TGTGCCAGCAGTGAAGCAGCCCCCCGGGGAAACACCATATATTTT	CASSEAAPRGNTIYF
TRBD1	TRBJ1-1	TRBV4-2	NA	TGTGCCAGCAGCCAAGAAACAGGGGTTCCTGAAGCTTTCTTT	CASSQETGVPEAFF
NA	TRBJ1-1	TRBV5-1	NA	TGCGCCAGCAGGGTTGGGTCGGGATTCACTGAAGCTTTCTTT	CASRVGSGFTEAFF
NA	TRBJ2-3	TRBV28	few	TGTGCCAGCAGTTCGAGTAGGGGTCGCACAGATACGCAGTATTTT	CASSSSRGRTDTQYF
TRBD1	TRBJ2-2	TRBV7-9	NA	TGTTCCAGCAGCCCATGGACAGGGGAGATCACCGGGGAGCTGTTTTTT	CSSSPWTGEITGELFF
NA	TRBJ2-2	TRBV5-4	NA	TGTGCCAGCAGCTTTCCGGGACATAACACCGGGGAGCTGTTTTTT	CASSFPGHNTGELFF
NA	TRBJ2-7	TRBV10-3	NA	TGTGCCATCAGTGAGACAGGGTCGAACGAGCAGTACTTC	CAISETGSNEQYF
NA	TRBJ2-5	TRBV27	NA	TGTGCCAGCAGTTCTACTGTGCAAGAGACCCAGTACTTC	CASSSTVQETQYF
NA	TRBJ1-5	TRBV29-1	NA	TGCAGCGTTGCGGACAGATCAGGAAATCAGCCCCAGCATTTT	CSVADRSGNQPQHF
TRBD2	TRBJ2-7	TRBV2	NA	TGTGCCAGCAGTGAAAGCGGGGGGCCTTACGAGCAGTACTTC	CASSESGGPYEQYF